This is a list of T cell receptor beta chains from one sample in a study of PD-L1 blockade in urothelial cancer. Assay used: immunoSEQ multiplex PCR; TCRdb lists only in-frame clones, some missing. The sample lists 45,000 to 50,000 clones, about four fifths seen once, with 8.5% to 12% in the top ten. Sample: PBMCs, taken around atezolizumab (anti-PD-L1) treatment. These receptors all come from a man in his 70s with urothelial cancer. Both conserved end residues are part of each CDR3.

v_call cdr3_aa
TRBV7-9 CASSPLTGGLAVNEQFF
TRBV5-1 CASSLFGEVAKNIQYF
TRBV4-2 CASSQQGGTGAYEQYF
TRBV5-1 CASSFRRQGSDTQYF
TRBV5-1 CASSWDRGRPSYEQYF
TRBV2 CASKEGPTSYEQYF
TRBV7-6 CASSVQGASFSTDTQYF
TRBV28 CASSSGAATNEKLFF
TRBV19 CASKQGAQSSYGYTF
TRBV9 CASSETGDSTDTQYF
TRBV19 CASSPDRGPWRPQHF
TRBV5-4 CASSLALYNEQFF
TRBV5-1 CASSLQDRQNTGELFF
TRBV5-1 CASSWRQGPGDEQYF